In this sample, the clone carrying this TCR beta chain turned up once. Its target is not known. As for the donors, each was a healthy bone marrow donor. The sample comes from a study of cytomegalovirus exposure and HLA in healthy donors. Researchers ran the PCR with 60 Vbeta and 13 Jbeta primers. Data came from immunoSEQ multiplex PCR; TCRdb stores just in-frame clones and leaves some out. The sample includes 120,000 to 150,000 clones, around 90% of them seen just once. Overall study findings and caveats: TCR beta V segments were, for the most part, productive about 87% or about 30% of the time in an earlier analysis. More clonal expansion characterized HLA-associated TCR beta chains than equally common others in a later analysis. Later, an analysis found that common viral pathogens appeared to be linked with several of the most significant clusters.

CDR1 is SEHNR and CDR2 is FQNEAQ in the germline V gene (reference sequence). The CDR3 has 13 amino acids. V gave up 3 bases and J gave up 9 bases, with 14 bases separating them. The genes are TRBV7-9 and TRBJ1-1; D gene unclear. The source is a middle-aged woman in good health and CMV-seronegative. The source material was PBMCs. CDR3 nucleotide sequence: TGTGCCAGCAGCTTCGAGGGTACGGGTCAAGCTTTCTTT. Its protein is CASSFEGTGQAFF.